This T cell receptor beta chain comes out of a study of Ad26.COV2.S vaccination and SARS-CoV-2 variants. Study-wide context: Among those in the COV1001 Ad26.COV2.S trial arm was the donor. Intramuscular Ad26.COV2.S doses were given once or twice, 56 days apart.

The CDR3 has 15 residues. Trimming removed 4 bases from V and 0 bases from J; junction bases left unmatched: 3. The germline gives CDR1 SGHVS, CDR2 FQNEAQ. TCRdb keeps only in-frame clones here, not all; method: immunoSEQ multiplex PCR. The sample carries approximately 480,000 clones, roughly nine tenths recorded once. Treatment defined: approximately 18 received Ad26.COV2.S at low or high dose, single or two shots; several received placebo; per-sample allocation not given. Sample collection was performed on day 63 after the first vaccine or placebo injection. The chain combines TRBV7-8 with TRBJ1-5, with 7 bases identical to TRBD1. The origin of this receptor is a person aged 18-60 years who received the Ad26.COV2.S COVID-19 vaccine or a placebo. The material sequenced was peripheral blood, taken in a trial of Ad26.COV2.S vaccine versus placebo. CDR3 protein: CASSSGQPSNQPQHF. The CDR3 DNA is TGTGCCAGCAGCTCGGGACAGCCTAGCAATCAGCCCCAGCATTTT.